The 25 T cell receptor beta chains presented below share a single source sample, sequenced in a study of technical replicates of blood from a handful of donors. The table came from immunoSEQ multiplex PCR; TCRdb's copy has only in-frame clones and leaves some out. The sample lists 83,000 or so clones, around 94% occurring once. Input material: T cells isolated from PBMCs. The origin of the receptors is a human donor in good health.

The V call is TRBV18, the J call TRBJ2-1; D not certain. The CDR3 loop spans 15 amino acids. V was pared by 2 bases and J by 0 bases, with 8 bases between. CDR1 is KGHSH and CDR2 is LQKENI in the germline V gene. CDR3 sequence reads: CASSPTSLSYNEQFF. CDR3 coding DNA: TGTGCCAGCTCACCAACGAGTCTCTCCTACAATGAGCAGTTCTTC.

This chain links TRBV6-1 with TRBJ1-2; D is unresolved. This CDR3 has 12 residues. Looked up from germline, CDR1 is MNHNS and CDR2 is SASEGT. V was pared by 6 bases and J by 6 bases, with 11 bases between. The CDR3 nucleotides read TGTGCCAGCAGGCGGGTCGCGGATGGCTACACCTTC. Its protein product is CASRRVADGYTF.

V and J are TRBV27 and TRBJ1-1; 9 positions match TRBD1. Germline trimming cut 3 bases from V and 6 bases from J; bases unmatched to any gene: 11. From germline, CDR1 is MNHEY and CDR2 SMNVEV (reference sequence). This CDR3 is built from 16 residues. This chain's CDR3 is CASSFRRTGGAAEAFF. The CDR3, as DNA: TGTGCCAGCAGTTTTAGGCGAACAGGGGGCGCGGCTGAAGCTTTCTTT.

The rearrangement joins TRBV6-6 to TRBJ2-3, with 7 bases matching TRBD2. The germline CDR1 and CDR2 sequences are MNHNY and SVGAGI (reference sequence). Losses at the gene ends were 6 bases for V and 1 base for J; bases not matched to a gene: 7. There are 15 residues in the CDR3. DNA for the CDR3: TGTGCCAGCAGGCCAGGGACTACTCGCACAGATACGCAGTATTTT. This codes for CASRPGTTRTDTQYF.

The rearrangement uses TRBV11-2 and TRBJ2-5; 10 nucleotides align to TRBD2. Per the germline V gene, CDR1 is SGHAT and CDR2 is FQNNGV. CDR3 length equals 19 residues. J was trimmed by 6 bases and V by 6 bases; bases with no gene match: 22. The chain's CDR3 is CASRTYKEREGRGGQTQYF. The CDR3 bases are TGTGCCAGCAGAACTTACAAGGAGCGGGAGGGCAGGGGAGGGCAGACCCAGTACTTC. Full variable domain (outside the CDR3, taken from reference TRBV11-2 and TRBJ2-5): EAGVAQSPRYKIIEKRQSVAFWCNPISGHATLYWYQQILGQGPKLLIQFQNNGVVDDSQLPKDRFSAERLKGVDSTLKIQPAKLEDSAVYLCASRTYKEREGRGGQTQYFGPGTRLLVL.

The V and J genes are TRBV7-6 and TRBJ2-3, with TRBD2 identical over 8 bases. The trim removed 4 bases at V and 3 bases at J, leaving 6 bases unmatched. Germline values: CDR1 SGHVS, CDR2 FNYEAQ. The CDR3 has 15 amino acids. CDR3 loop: CASSSGLGSTDTQYF. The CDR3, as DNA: TGTGCCAGCAGCTCGGGACTAGGGTCTACAGATACGCAGTATTTT.

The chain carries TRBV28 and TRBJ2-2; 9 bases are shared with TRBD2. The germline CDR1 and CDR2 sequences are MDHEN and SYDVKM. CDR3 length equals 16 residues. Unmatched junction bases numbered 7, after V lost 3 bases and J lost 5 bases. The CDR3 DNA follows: TGTGCCAGCAGTTTCTCAGCGGGAGGTGGTACCGGGGAGCTGTTTTTT. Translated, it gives CASSFSAGGGTGELFF.

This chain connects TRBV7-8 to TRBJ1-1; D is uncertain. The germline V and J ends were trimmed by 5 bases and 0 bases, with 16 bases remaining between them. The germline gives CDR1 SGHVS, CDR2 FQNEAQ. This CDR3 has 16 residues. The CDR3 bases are TGTGCCAGCAGCCCCGCATCTATTATAATGAACACTGAAGCTTTCTTT. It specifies CASSPASIIMNTEAFF.

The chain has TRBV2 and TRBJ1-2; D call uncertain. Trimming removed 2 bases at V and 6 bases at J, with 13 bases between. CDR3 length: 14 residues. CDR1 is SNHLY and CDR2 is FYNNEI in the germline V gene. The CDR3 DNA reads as TGTGCCAGCAGTGAACGGCCGTTAACTAATGGCTACACCTTC. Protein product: CASSERPLTNGYTF.

The CDR3 region has the DNA TGTGCCTGGAATCAGGGATTGAAAGCTTTCTTT. It translates to CAWNQGLKAFF. The chain combines TRBV30 with TRBJ1-1, with D possibly TRBD1 on 5 matching bases. The V gene's germline CDR1 is GTSNPN and CDR2 SVGIG (reference sequence). The CDR3 length is 11 residues. Trimming took off 4 bases at V and 9 bases at J, with 12 bases between the two ends. Combining the CDR3 with reference TRBV30 and TRBJ1-1 gives the whole variable domain SQTIHQWPATLVQPVGSPLSLECTVEGTSNPNLYWYRQAAGRGLQLLFYSVGIGQISSEVPQNLSASRPQDRQFILSSKKLLLSDSGFYLCAWNQGLKAFFGQGTRLTVV.

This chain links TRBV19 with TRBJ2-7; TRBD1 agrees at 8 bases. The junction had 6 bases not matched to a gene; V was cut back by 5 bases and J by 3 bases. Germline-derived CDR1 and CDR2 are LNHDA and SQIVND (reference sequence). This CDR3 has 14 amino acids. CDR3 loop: CASSPKDRDYEQYF. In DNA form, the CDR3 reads TGTGCCAGTAGTCCGAAGGACAGGGACTACGAGCAGTACTTC.

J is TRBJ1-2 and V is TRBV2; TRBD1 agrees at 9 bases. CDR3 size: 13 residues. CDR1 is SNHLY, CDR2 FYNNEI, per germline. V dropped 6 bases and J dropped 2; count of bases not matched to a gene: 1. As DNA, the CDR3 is TGTGCCAGCAGGGGACAGGGAAACTATGGCTACACCTTC. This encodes CASRGQGNYGYTF.

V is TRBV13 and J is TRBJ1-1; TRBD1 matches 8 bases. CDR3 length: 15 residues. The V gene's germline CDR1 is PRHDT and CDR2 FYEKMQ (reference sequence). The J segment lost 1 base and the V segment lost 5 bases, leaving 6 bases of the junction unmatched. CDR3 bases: TGTGCCAGCAGCGGCAGGGGGCGCGGGAACACTGAAGCTTTCTTT. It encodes CASSGRGRGNTEAFF.

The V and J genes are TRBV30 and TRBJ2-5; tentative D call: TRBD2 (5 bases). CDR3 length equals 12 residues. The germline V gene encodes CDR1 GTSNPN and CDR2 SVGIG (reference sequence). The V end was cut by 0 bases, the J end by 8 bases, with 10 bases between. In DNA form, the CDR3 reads TGTGCCTGGAGTGTACGCCGGGGAACCCAGTACTTC. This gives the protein CAWSVRRGTQYF. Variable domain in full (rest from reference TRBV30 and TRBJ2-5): SQTIHQWPATLVQPVGSPLSLECTVEGTSNPNLYWYRQAAGRGLQLLFYSVGIGQISSEVPQNLSASRPQDRQFILSSKKLLLSDSGFYLCAWSVRRGTQYFGPGTRLLVL.

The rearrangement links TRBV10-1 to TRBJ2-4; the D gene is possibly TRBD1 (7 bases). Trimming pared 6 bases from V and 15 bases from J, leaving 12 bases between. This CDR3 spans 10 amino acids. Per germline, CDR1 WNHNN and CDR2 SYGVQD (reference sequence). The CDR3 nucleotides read TGCGCCAGCAGCGGAGGGGGCTGGTACTTC. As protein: CASSGGGWYF.

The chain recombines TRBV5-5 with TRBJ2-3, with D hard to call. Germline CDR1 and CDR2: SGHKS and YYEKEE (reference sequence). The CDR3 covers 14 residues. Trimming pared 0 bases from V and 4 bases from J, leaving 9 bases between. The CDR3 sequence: CASSLGQGADTQYF. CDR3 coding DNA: TGTGCCAGCAGCTTGGGCCAAGGAGCAGATACGCAGTATTTT.

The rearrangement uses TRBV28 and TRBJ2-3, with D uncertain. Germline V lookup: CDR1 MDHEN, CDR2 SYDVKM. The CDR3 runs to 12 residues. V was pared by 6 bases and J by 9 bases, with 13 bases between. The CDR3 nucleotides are TGTGCCAGCAGATCTACGACTGAAACGCAGTATTTT. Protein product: CASRSTTETQYF. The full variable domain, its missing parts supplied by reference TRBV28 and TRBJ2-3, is DVKVTQSSRYLVKRTGEKVFLECVQDMDHENMFWYRQDPGLGLRLIYFSYDVKMKEKGDIPEGYSVSREKKERFSLILESASTNQTSMYLCASRSTTETQYFGPGTRLTVL.

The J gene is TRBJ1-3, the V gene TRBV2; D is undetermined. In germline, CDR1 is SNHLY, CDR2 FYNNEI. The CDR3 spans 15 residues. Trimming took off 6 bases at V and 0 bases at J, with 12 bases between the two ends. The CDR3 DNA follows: TGTGCCAGCAGAACGGTAGAAAGCTCTGGAAACACCATATATTTT. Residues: CASRTVESSGNTIYF.

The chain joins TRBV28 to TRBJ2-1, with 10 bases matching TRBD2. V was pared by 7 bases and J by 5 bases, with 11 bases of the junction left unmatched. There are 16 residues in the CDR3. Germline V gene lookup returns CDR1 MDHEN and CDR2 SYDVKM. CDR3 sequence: CASTRGRLAGDNEQFF. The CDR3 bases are TGTGCCAGCACGAGGGGACGGCTAGCGGGGGACAATGAGCAGTTCTTC.

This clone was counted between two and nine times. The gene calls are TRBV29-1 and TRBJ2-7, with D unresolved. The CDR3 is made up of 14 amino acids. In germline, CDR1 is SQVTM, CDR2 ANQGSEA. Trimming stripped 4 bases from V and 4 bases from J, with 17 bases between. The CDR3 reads CSVVDSPLDYEQYF. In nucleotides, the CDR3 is TGCAGCGTTGTTGACTCTCCTTTAGATTACGAGCAGTACTTC.

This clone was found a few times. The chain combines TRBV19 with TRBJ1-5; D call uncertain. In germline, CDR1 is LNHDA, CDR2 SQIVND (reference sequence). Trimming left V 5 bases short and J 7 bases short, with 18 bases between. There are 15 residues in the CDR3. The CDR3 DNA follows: TGTGCCAGTAGTGCCCAACAATCGTCTAGGCAGCCCCAGCATTTT. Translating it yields CASSAQQSSRQPQHF.

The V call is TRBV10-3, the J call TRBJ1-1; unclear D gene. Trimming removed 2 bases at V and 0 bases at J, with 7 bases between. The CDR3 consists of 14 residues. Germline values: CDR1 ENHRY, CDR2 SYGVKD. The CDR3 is CAISETVLNTEAFF. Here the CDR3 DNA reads TGTGCCATCAGTGAGACAGTTTTGAACACTGAAGCTTTCTTT.

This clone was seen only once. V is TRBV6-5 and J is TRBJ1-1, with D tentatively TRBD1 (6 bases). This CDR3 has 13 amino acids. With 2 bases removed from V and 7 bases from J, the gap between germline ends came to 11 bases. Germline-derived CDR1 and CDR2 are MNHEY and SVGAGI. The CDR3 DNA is TGTGCCAGCAGTTACCAAGGACAGTTTGAAGCTTTCTTT. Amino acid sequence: CASSYQGQFEAFF.

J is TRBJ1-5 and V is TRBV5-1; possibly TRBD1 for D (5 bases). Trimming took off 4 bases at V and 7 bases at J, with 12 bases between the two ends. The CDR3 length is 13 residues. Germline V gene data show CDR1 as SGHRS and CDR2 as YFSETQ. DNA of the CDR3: TGCGCCAGCAGCCCGGGGGAGAACCAGCCCCAGCATTTT. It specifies CASSPGENQPQHF.

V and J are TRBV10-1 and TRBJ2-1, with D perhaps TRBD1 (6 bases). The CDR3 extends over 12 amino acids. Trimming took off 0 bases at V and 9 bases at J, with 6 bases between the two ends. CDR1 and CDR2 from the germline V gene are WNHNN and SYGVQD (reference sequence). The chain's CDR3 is CASSESGGEQFF. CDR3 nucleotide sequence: TGCGCCAGCAGTGAGTCAGGGGGTGAGCAGTTCTTC.